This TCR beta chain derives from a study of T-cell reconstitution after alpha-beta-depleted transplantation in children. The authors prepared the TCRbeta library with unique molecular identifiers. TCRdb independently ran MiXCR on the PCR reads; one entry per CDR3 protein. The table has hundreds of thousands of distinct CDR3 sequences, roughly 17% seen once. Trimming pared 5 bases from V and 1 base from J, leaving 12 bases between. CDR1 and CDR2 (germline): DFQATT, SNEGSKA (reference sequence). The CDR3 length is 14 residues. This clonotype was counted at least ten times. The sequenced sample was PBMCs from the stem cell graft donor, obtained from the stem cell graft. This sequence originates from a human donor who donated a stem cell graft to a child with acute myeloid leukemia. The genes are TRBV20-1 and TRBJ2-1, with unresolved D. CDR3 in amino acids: CSAPRLGSYNEQFF. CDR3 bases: TGCAGTGCTCCAAGACTGGGGTCCTACAATGAGCAGTTCTTC.